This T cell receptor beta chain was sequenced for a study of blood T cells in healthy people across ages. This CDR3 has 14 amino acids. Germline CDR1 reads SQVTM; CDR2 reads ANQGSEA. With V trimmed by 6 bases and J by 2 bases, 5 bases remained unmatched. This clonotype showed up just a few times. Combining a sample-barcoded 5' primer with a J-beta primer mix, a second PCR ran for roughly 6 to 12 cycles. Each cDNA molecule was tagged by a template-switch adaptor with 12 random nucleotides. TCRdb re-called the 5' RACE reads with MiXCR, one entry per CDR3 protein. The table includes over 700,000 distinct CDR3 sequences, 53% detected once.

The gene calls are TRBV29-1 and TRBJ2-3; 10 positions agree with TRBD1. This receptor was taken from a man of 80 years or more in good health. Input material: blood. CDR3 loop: CSVAGTGDTDTQYF. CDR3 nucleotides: TGCAGCGTGGCCGGGACAGGGGACACAGATACGCAGTATTTT.